Listed here are 27 T cell receptor beta chains from one sample, sequenced in a study of cytomegalovirus exposure and HLA in healthy donors. A multiplex PCR was run with 60 Vbeta primers and 13 Jbeta primers. The data were produced by immunoSEQ multiplex PCR, yet TCRdb's version contains in-frame clones alone and is incomplete. The sample comprises some 77,000 clones, 60% to 80% of which are singletons, and approximately 7.2% rests with the top ten. Material: PBMCs. These TCRs come from a woman in her 40s in good health and CMV-seronegative.

This chain connects TRBV6-1 to TRBJ2-7; 7 bases map to TRBD1. V trimming: 4 bases; J trimming: 2 bases; junction bases outside the gene matches: 8. Germline V gene data show CDR1 as MNHNS and CDR2 as SASEGT. The CDR3 totals 15 residues. CDR3 sequence (DNA): TGTGCCAGCAGTGGCTCCATGGGACAGCCCTACGAGCAGTACTTC. Its protein is CASSGSMGQPYEQYF.

The chain recombines TRBV6-1 with TRBJ2-5, with D perhaps TRBD2 (6 bases). The length of the CDR3 is 12 residues. CDR1 is MNHNS and CDR2 is SASEGT in the germline V gene. V lost 8 bases, J lost 2 bases, and 9 bases lay in between. The CDR3 coding sequence is TGTGCCAGCGGGAGGATACAAGAGACCCAGTACTTC. It yields the protein CASGRIQETQYF.

A few counts support this clone. The rearrangement joins TRBV30 to TRBJ1-5, with a possible D match to TRBD1 (6 bases). Germline CDR1 is GTSNPN and CDR2 is SVGIG (reference sequence). The V and J ends lost 3 bases and 2 bases respectively, with 14 bases between them. The CDR3 is made up of 15 amino acids. This CDR3 is CAWRRGGFGNQPQHF. As DNA, the CDR3 is TGTGCCTGGAGACGAGGGGGATTTGGCAATCAGCCCCAGCATTTT. The full variable domain, in which reference TRBV30 and TRBJ1-5 provide the parts outside the CDR3, is SQTIHQWPATLVQPVGSPLSLECTVEGTSNPNLYWYRQAAGRGLQLLFYSVGIGQISSEVPQNLSASRPQDRQFILSSKKLLLSDSGFYLCAWRRGGFGNQPQHFGDGTRLSIL.

This clone was seen a few times. J is TRBJ2-3 and V is TRBV28, with D tentatively TRBD2 (5 bases). This CDR3 has 13 residues. With 6 bases removed from V and 4 bases from J, the gap between germline ends came to 11 bases. In germline, CDR1 is MDHEN, CDR2 SYDVKM. The CDR3 nucleotides read TGTGCCAGCAGCCCGGGGATCCCAGATACGCAGTATTTT. Protein product: CASSPGIPDTQYF.

The rearrangement joins TRBV9 to TRBJ2-1, with 9 bases identical to TRBD2. The CDR3 is made up of 17 amino acids. Germline trimming cut 0 bases from V and 8 bases from J; bases unmatched to any gene: 12. CDR1 and CDR2 (germline): SGDLS, YYNGEE. In DNA form, the CDR3 reads TGTGCCAGCAGCGTAGAATCGAGCGGCGGGGGGGCCTATGAGCAGTTCTTC. This sequence encodes CASSVESSGGGAYEQFF.

The chain recombines TRBV18 with TRBJ1-1, with 8 bases aligning to TRBD1. J lost 5 bases, V lost 3 bases, and 5 bases had no gene match. Germline CDR1 is KGHSH and CDR2 is LQKENI. The CDR3 has 14 amino acids. CDR3 amino acids: CASSPRQGLTEAFF. CDR3 coding DNA: TGTGCCAGCTCACCTAGACAGGGGTTGACTGAAGCTTTCTTT. The full variable domain, completed using reference TRBV18 and TRBJ1-1, is NAGVMQNPRHLVRRRGQEARLRCSPMKGHSHVYWYRQLPEEGLKFMVYLQKENIIDESGMPKERFSAEFPKEGPSILRIQQVVRGDSAAYFCASSPRQGLTEAFFGQGTRLTVV.

J is TRBJ2-1 and V is TRBV7-2; 7 bases map to TRBD2. The CDR3 has 17 amino acids. V was pared by 4 bases and J by 8 bases, with 17 bases of the junction left unmatched. The germline gives CDR1 SGHTA, CDR2 FQGNSA. The DNA for the CDR3 is TGTGCCAGCAGCTCTGAACCTCGGGGACTACCTTCGGATGAGCAGTTCTTC. This codes for CASSSEPRGLPSDEQFF.

The chain is built from TRBV7-8 and TRBJ1-6, with 8 bases lining up with TRBD1. The CDR3 consists of 14 residues. The trim removed 4 bases at V and 7 bases at J, leaving 3 bases unmatched. Per germline, CDR1 SGHVS and CDR2 FQNEAQ. The CDR3: CASSSRQGNSPLHF. The CDR3 bases are TGTGCCAGCAGCTCACGACAGGGGAATTCACCCCTCCACTTT.

The rearrangement links TRBV15 to TRBJ2-2, with 11 bases lining up with TRBD2. The CDR3 contains 14 residues. Per germline, CDR1 LNHNV and CDR2 YYDKDF (reference sequence). The V and J ends lost 9 bases and 1 base, in that order; junction bases with no gene match: 1. CDR3 sequence: CATGLAGNTGELFF. The CDR3 bases are TGTGCCACTGGACTAGCGGGGAACACCGGGGAGCTGTTTTTT.

The chain recombines TRBV7-8 with TRBJ1-5, with TRBD1 matching over 11 bases. Losses at the gene ends were 1 base for V and 6 bases for J; bases not matched to a gene: 11. This CDR3 comprises 18 residues. Germline values: CDR1 SGHVS, CDR2 FQNEAQ. The CDR3 sequence is CASSLGDRGLVAAQPQHF. The DNA of the CDR3 is TGTGCCAGCAGCTTAGGGGACAGGGGGTTGGTTGCGGCTCAGCCCCAGCATTTT. Variable domain in full (rest from reference TRBV7-8 and TRBJ1-5): GAGVSQSPRYKVAKRGQDVALRCDPISGHVSLFWYQQALGQGPEFLTYFQNEAQLDKSGLPSDRFFAERPEGSVSTLKIQRTQQEDSAVYLCASSLGDRGLVAAQPQHFGDGTRLSIL.

The J gene is TRBJ2-2, the V gene TRBV2; 7 nucleotides align to TRBD1. The CDR3 consists of 15 residues. CDR1 is SNHLY and CDR2 is FYNNEI in the germline V gene. J lost 4 bases, V lost 8 bases, and 10 bases had no gene match. The CDR3 bases are TGTGCCAGCTACTACCCAGGGACAGTCACCGGGGAGCTGTTTTTT. Translation gives CASYYPGTVTGELFF.

In this sample, this clone turned up once. The chain is built from TRBV4-1 and TRBJ1-2, with TRBD1 matching over 8 bases. The CDR3 length is 13 residues. CDR1 is MGHRA, CDR2 YSYEKL, per germline. With 0 bases clipped from V and 8 bases from J, the junction kept 2 bases outside the gene matches. CDR3 protein: CASSQETGDGYTF. The CDR3 nucleotides are TGCGCCAGCAGCCAAGAGACAGGGGACGGCTACACCTTC.

The chain has TRBV7-2 and TRBJ2-3, with 13 bases identical to TRBD2. Trimming cost V 5 bases and J 3 bases; bases outside gene matches: 2. The CDR3 extends over 15 amino acids. CDR1 is SGHTA and CDR2 is FQGNSA in the germline V gene. This chain's CDR3 is CASSKGLAGTDTQYF. DNA of the CDR3: TGTGCCAGCAGCAAGGGACTAGCGGGAACAGATACGCAGTATTTT.

CDR3 amino acids: CASTGFEGGWETQYF. Here the CDR3 DNA reads TGTGCCAGCACCGGGTTTGAAGGGGGATGGGAGACCCAGTACTTC. The chain carries TRBV2 and TRBJ2-5; maybe TRBD1 (6 bases). V lost 7 bases and J lost 5, with 20 bases in between. This CDR3 has 15 residues. Germline CDR1 reads SNHLY; CDR2 reads FYNNEI.

The rearrangement links TRBV7-2 to TRBJ2-3; D perhaps matches TRBD2 (7 bases). V dropped 1 base and J dropped 0 bases, with 20 bases sitting between them. The CDR3 sequence is 19 residues long. Germline CDR1 reads SGHTA; CDR2 reads FQGNSA. The CDR3 bases are TGTGCCAGCAGCTTAGACGGCGGGGGCATACTAACTAGCACAGATACGCAGTATTTT. It codes for CASSLDGGGILTSTDTQYF.

This clone was seen only a few times. The gene calls are TRBV4-3 and TRBJ2-3; 7 bases are a match to TRBD2. The CDR3 is 15 amino acids. V shed 4 bases, J shed 4 bases, and the junction held 8 bases outside the gene matches. Germline V CDR1 and CDR2: LGHNA, YSLEER. The CDR3 DNA reads as TGCGCCAGCAGCCGAACCCTAGCGGACGCAGATACGCAGTATTTT. This translates into CASSRTLADADTQYF.

The chain carries TRBV18 and TRBJ1-6, with TRBD1 matching over 10 bases. The trim removed 3 bases at V and 13 bases at J, leaving 6 bases unmatched. The CDR3 contains 14 residues. Germline V CDR1 and CDR2: KGHSH, LQKENI. CDR3 in DNA: TGTGCCAGCTCACCCTGGGACAGGGGTTCTCCCCTCCACTTT. Translating gives CASSPWDRGSPLHF. Full variable domain (rest looked up from reference TRBV18 and TRBJ1-6): NAGVMQNPRHLVRRRGQEARLRCSPMKGHSHVYWYRQLPEEGLKFMVYLQKENIIDESGMPKERFSAEFPKEGPSILRIQQVVRGDSAAYFCASSPWDRGSPLHFGNGTRLTVT.

CDR3 in DNA: TGTGCCAGCAGTTTAGAACCCACCGGGGAGCTGTTTTTT. It yields the protein CASSLEPTGELFF. This chain uses TRBV6-5 with TRBJ2-2; D ambiguous. Germline V gene data show CDR1 as MNHEY and CDR2 as SVGAGI. This CDR3 is 13 amino acids long. Trimming cost V 4 bases and J 4 bases, with 7 bases left between them.

The chain employs TRBV2 and TRBJ2-2, with TRBD2 matching over 15 bases. The CDR3 contains 16 residues. Germline V CDR1 and CDR2: SNHLY, FYNNEI. Losses at the gene ends were 5 bases for V and 6 bases for J; bases not matched to a gene: 4. CDR3 in DNA: TGTGCCAGCAGTCGTGGACTAGCGGGGGGGGCCGGGGAGCTGTTTTTT. Translation: CASSRGLAGGAGELFF.

The genes are TRBV29-1 and TRBJ2-2; D gene uncertain. Trimming took off 7 bases at V and 2 bases at J, with 11 bases between the two ends. CDR3 length: 13 residues. CDR1 is SQVTM, CDR2 ANQGSEA, per germline. CDR3 sequence reads: CSGGNTNTGELFF. The CDR3 DNA reads as TGCAGCGGCGGTAATACCAACACCGGGGAGCTGTTTTTT.

The chain joins TRBV4-1 to TRBJ1-1, with 8 positions matching TRBD1. The J segment lost 3 bases and the V segment lost 0 bases, leaving 6 bases of the junction unmatched. The CDR3 is made up of 16 amino acids. CDR1 is MGHRA and CDR2 is YSYEKL in the germline V gene. The CDR3 sequence: CASSQDLWTGHTEAFF. CDR3 nucleotide sequence: TGCGCCAGCAGCCAAGACCTCTGGACAGGGCACACTGAAGCTTTCTTT.

The chain uses TRBV7-6 and TRBJ2-5; D call uncertain. Germline V gives CDR1 SGHVS, CDR2 FNYEAQ. Trimming pared 5 bases from V and 0 bases from J, leaving 7 bases between. The CDR3 is made up of 13 amino acids. CDR3 loop: CASSPHYQETQYF. In DNA, the CDR3 is TGTGCCAGCAGCCCCCACTACCAAGAGACCCAGTACTTC.

The V and J genes are TRBV7-2 and TRBJ2-7; D is uncertain. The CDR3 spans 16 residues. V was pared by 1 base and J by 4 bases, with 17 bases between. CDR1 and CDR2 (germline): SGHTA, FQGNSA. This CDR3 reads CASSLGSVASAYEQYF. Written as DNA, the CDR3 is TGTGCCAGCAGCTTAGGATCCGTCGCTAGTGCGTACGAGCAGTACTTC.

V gene TRBV7-6 combines with J gene TRBJ2-5; no definite D call. V lost 5 bases and J 1 base, leaving 8 bases between the germline ends. Looked up from germline, CDR1 is SGHVS and CDR2 is FNYEAQ. The CDR3 is 13 residues long. For the CDR3, the DNA is TGTGCCAGCAGCCCCCAACTCCAAGAGACCCAGTACTTC. This sequence encodes CASSPQLQETQYF.

The chain has TRBV9 and TRBJ1-3; D is perhaps TRBD1 (6 bases). Between the trimmed V and J ends, which lost 4 bases and 0 bases, there was a span of 11 bases. The germline gives CDR1 SGDLS, CDR2 YYNGEE. This CDR3 spans 15 amino acids. CDR3 DNA sequence: TGTGCCAGCAGCCAAGGGGGGGTCTCTGGAAACACCATATATTTT. Encoded protein: CASSQGGVSGNTIYF.

This chain links TRBV15 with TRBJ1-4, with a weak D call TRBD1 (6 bases). With 2 bases removed from V and 7 bases from J, the gap between germline ends came to 14 bases. The CDR3 is made up of 15 amino acids. CDR1 LNHNV and CDR2 YYDKDF come from the germline V gene (reference sequence). In DNA, the CDR3 is TGTGCCACCAGCAGAACTAAGGGGGGGGGTGAAAAACTGTTTTTT. It codes for CATSRTKGGGEKLFF.

V usage is TRBV5-1 and J usage is TRBJ2-5; 7 nucleotides match TRBD1. The CDR3 has 14 residues. Unmatched junction bases numbered 4, after V lost 4 bases and J lost 1 base. Germline values: CDR1 SGHRS, CDR2 YFSETQ. The CDR3 reads CASSRGQLQETQYF. CDR3 nucleotides: TGCGCCAGCAGCCGGGGACAGCTCCAAGAGACCCAGTACTTC.